The entry below gives a single T cell receptor beta chain sequence along with its context. Relative to the germline gene, one junction end is altered; a read error may explain this. This sample stems from a study of Graves' ophthalmopathy and Graves' hyperthyroidism. RNA transcripts provided the template for amplifying TCR beta CDR3 regions. The first-round RT-PCR employed HTBI primers together with the Qiagen OneStep RT-PCR kit. A multiplex PCR was then performed as the second round. MiXCR was run by TCRdb on the multiplex PCR reads, yielding one entry per CDR3 protein. The table records 620,000 or so distinct CDR3 sequences, 22% of them present only once. The TCR comes from a woman aged 18-29 years with stable Graves' hyperthyroidism. Some clones in this sample may be carry-over from other donors' samples. Sequencing was done on a sample of peripheral blood.

CDR3 in amino acids: CASSLTLGSYDQYF. For the CDR3, the DNA is TGTGCCAGCAGTTTAACCCTCGGATCCTACGATCAGTACTTC. This chain links TRBV12-3 or TRBV12-4 with TRBJ2-7; D is uncertain. This CDR3 has 14 amino acids.